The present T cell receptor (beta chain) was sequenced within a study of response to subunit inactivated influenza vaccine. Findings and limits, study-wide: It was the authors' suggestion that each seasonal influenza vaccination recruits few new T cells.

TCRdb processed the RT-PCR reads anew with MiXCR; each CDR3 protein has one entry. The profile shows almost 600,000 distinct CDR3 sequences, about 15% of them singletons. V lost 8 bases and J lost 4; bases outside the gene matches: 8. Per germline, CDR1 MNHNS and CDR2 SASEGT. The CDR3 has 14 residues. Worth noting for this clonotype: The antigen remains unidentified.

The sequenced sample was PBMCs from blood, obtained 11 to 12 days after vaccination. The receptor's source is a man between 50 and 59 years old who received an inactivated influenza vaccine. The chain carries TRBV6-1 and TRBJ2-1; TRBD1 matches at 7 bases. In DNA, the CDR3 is TGTGCCAGCCGAGGGGGCTGGCGATACAATGAGCAGTTCTTC. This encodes CASRGGWRYNEQFF.